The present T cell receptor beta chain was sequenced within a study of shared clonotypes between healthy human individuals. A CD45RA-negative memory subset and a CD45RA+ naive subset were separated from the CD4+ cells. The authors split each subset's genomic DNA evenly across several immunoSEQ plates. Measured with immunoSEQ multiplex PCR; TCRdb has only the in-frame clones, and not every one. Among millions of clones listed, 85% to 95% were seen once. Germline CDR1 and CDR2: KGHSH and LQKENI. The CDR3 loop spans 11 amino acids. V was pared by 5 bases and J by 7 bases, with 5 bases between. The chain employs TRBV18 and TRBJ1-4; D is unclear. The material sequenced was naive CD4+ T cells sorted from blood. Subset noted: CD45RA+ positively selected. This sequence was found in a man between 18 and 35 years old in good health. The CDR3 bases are TGTGCCAGCTCAGCGGCTGAAAAACTGTTTTTT. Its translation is CASSAAEKLFF.